Given below is one TCR beta chain in context. What it binds is not known. The V gene end was trimmed by 4 bases and the J gene end by 0 bases; junction bases not matched to a gene: 2. This CDR3 spans 16 amino acids. The germline V gene has CDR1 LGHDT and CDR2 YNNKEL (reference sequence). The source of the sample is a study of vaccination effects on CD4 cells after COVID-19. Sequenced by immunoSEQ multiplex PCR; TCRdb stores in-frame clones only, minus some. The sample carries under 85,000 clones, roughly four fifths recorded once. Sequencing in the ViraFEST assay came after antigen-specific CD4+ T cells had been expanded with viral peptide pools, which were used to stimulate PBMC. Scientists isolated CD4+ T cells after a roughly ten-day culture period ended.

The material was CD4+ T cells from PBMCs cultured with HCoV-229E spike peptides, obtained before COVID-19 vaccination. The chain uses TRBV3-1 (or the pseudogene TRBV3-2) and TRBJ2-2, with 10 bases lining up with TRBD1. This TCR was sampled from a human donor who received a COVID-19 vaccine. As DNA, the CDR3 is TGTGCCAGCAGCCGGGACAGGGGCTCGAACACCGGGGAGCTGTTTTTT. Amino acids: CASSRDRGSNTGELFF.